These 30 T cell receptor beta chains originate from one sample sequenced in a study of T cell repertoires in aging, cancer and after chemotherapy. A mixed TRB-A/B primer pool amplified rearranged TRB by multiplex touch-down PCR. From the multiplex PCR reads, TCRdb called clonotypes with MiXCR, one entry per CDR3 protein. The repertoire holds hundreds of distinct CDR3 sequences, with approximately 25% as singletons. The template was genomic DNA from peripheral blood, not RNA. The sample was blood. These receptors came from a human donor with a blood cancer.

This chain connects TRBV5-1 to TRBJ2-2; D possibly uses TRBD1 or TRBD2 (5 bases each). The CDR3 contains 12 residues. V shed 3 bases and J shed 6 bases, with 6 bases lying between them. CDR1 is SGHRS, CDR2 YFSETQ, per germline. The DNA for the CDR3 is TGCGCCAGCAGCTGGGGGTCCGGGGAGCTGTTTTTT. This translates into CASSWGSGELFF.

The chain links TRBV12-3 or TRBV12-4 to TRBJ2-6; D unclear. This CDR3 comprises 17 residues. V was pared by 2 bases and J by 0 bases, with 11 bases between. The CDR3 nucleotides read TGTGCCAGCAGTTTAAGGCGCCCGAGCTCTGGGGCCAACGTCCTGACTTTC. This sequence encodes CASSLRRPSSGANVLTF.

This clonotype is deemed large. The gene calls are TRBV7-9 and TRBJ2-3; D is unclear. This CDR3 spans 14 amino acids. V was trimmed by 5 bases and J by 1 base, leaving 10 bases between them. Per the germline V gene, CDR1 is SEHNR and CDR2 is FQNEAQ (reference sequence). CDR3 nucleotides: TGTGCCAGCAGCGCACCGGGCCGCACAGATACGCAGTATTTT. The encoded protein is CASSAPGRTDTQYF.

By proportion, this clonotype is large. This chain uses TRBV6-2 or TRBV6-3 with TRBJ1-3, with TRBD1 matching 7 bases. Germline lookup yields CDR1 MNHEY and CDR2 SVGEGT. J was trimmed by 9 bases and V by 0 bases; bases with no gene match: 5. There are 14 residues in the CDR3. CDR3 region: CASSYSTGSGTIYF. The CDR3 DNA is TGTGCCAGCAGTTACTCGACAGGGTCCGGCACCATATATTTT.

This clonotype is classed as large. The chain has TRBV6-1 and TRBJ2-1; D gene uncertain. Between the trimmed V and J ends, which lost 4 bases and 8 bases, there was a span of 9 bases. The CDR3 totals 12 residues. Germline-derived CDR1 and CDR2 are MNHNS and SASEGT. The CDR3 DNA is TGTGCCAGCAGTGGGCTGGCGGATGAGCAGTTCTTC. It is translated as CASSGLADEQFF.

This clonotype is medium-sized. This rearrangement joins TRBV20-1 to TRBJ2-3; D may correspond to TRBD1 or TRBD2 (6 bases each). V was cut by 4 bases and J by 1 base, with 9 bases left in between. CDR3 length: 13 residues. CDR1 and CDR2 (germline): DFQATT, SNEGSKA (reference sequence). CDR3 nucleotide sequence: TGCAGTGCTAAGGGGGAGGGCACAGATACGCAGTATTTT. Translated, it gives CSAKGEGTDTQYF.

This clonotype is judged large. This chain uses TRBV6-5 with TRBJ2-1, with D uncertain. The length of the CDR3 is 10 residues. The germline CDR1 and CDR2 sequences are MNHEY and SVGAGI. The V end lost 8 bases, the J end lost 10 bases, and 9 bases lay between the germline ends. The CDR3 reads CASGIGEQFF. The CDR3 nucleotides are TGTGCCAGCGGCATTGGGGAGCAGTTCTTC.

Turning to this clonotype: A much larger clone lies one base from this, so it may be a read error. The chain is built from TRBV28 and TRBJ2-7, with 10 bases matching TRBD2. The CDR3 contains 17 residues. Germline V gives CDR1 MDHEN, CDR2 SYDVKM. The V and J ends lost 3 bases and 7 bases, in that order; junction bases with no gene match: 15. The CDR3 sequence is CASSFASGSASYNEQYF. CDR3 DNA: TGTGCCAGCAGTTTCGCTAGCGGGAGTGCCTCGTACAATGAGCAGTACTTC.

This clonotype ranks as medium-sized. The gene calls are TRBV6-1 and TRBJ1-2; the D gene is possibly TRBD1 (6 bases). With 2 bases removed from V and 5 bases from J, the gap between germline ends came to 9 bases. The CDR3 has 13 amino acids. CDR1 is MNHNS, CDR2 SASEGT, per germline. The CDR3 DNA sequence: TGTGCCAGCAGTGAATCAGGGGCTTATGGCTACACCTTC. Its translation is CASSESGAYGYTF.

This clonotype rates as medium-sized (0.01 to 0.1%). The chain combines TRBV27 with TRBJ1-6, with D hard to call. V shed 2 bases and J shed 10 bases, with 12 bases lying between them. This CDR3 spans 14 amino acids. Per germline, CDR1 MNHEY and CDR2 SMNVEV (reference sequence). The CDR3 spells CASSLIGRGSPLHF. The CDR3 DNA is TGTGCCAGCAGTTTAATAGGGAGAGGGTCACCCCTCCACTTT.

This clonotype was seen a handful of times. The chain links TRBV20-1 to TRBJ1-3; 9 nucleotides align to TRBD1. The V segment lost 0 bases and the J segment 4 bases; nucleotides outside the gene matches: 7. Germline V gene lookup returns CDR1 DFQATT and CDR2 SNEGSKA (reference sequence). The CDR3 extends over 16 amino acids. The CDR3 DNA reads TGCAGTGCTAGAGATTGGACAGGGGTAGCCGGAAACACCATATATTTT. It yields the protein CSARDWTGVAGNTIYF.

This clonotype occurred once. The genes are TRBV30 and TRBJ2-7, with D perhaps matching TRBD2 (7 bases). This CDR3 spans 14 amino acids. Germline V lookup: CDR1 GTSNPN, CDR2 SVGIG (reference sequence). Deletions cut 3 bases from V and 2 bases from J, with 14 bases between. DNA of the CDR3: TGTGCCTGGAGCACGCAGGGGAGGGCCTACGAGCAGTACTTC. It codes for CAWSTQGRAYEQYF.

This clonotype counts as medium-sized (0.01 to 0.1%). The chain uses TRBV10-3 and TRBJ2-1; 10 nucleotides agree with TRBD2. The germline gives CDR1 ENHRY, CDR2 SYGVKD. The CDR3 has 16 amino acids. V lost 2 bases and J lost 2; bases outside the gene matches: 3. CDR3 amino acids: CAISEKLAGTYNEQFF. In nucleotides, the CDR3 is TGTGCCATCAGTGAGAAACTAGCGGGAACCTACAATGAGCAGTTCTTC.

In its sample, this clonotype ranks as medium-sized. The chain joins TRBV20-1 to TRBJ2-5; weak D call: TRBD2 (6 bases). Trimming stripped 3 bases from V and 1 base from J, with 12 bases between. Germline V gene data show CDR1 as DFQATT and CDR2 as SNEGSKA (reference sequence). The CDR3 has 14 residues. CDR3 loop: CSARGGSSQETQYF. In DNA, the CDR3 is TGCAGTGCTAGGGGGGGATCAAGCCAAGAGACCCAGTACTTC.

This clonotype is classed as medium-sized. The V and J genes are TRBV20-1 and TRBJ1-1; 8 bases match TRBD1. The junction had 6 bases not matched to a gene; V was cut back by 4 bases and J by 2 bases. CDR1 and CDR2 from the germline V gene are DFQATT and SNEGSKA (reference sequence). This CDR3 region has 14 residues. Here the CDR3 DNA reads TGCAGTGCTAAGCACAGGGGGGAAAACACTGAAGCTTTCTTT. This codes for CSAKHRGENTEAFF.

This clonotype was found once. The chain is built from TRBV11-3 and TRBJ2-1, with 14 bases aligning to TRBD2. CDR1 is SGHNT, CDR2 YENEEA, per germline. CDR3 length: 19 residues. Losses at the gene ends were 5 bases for V and 2 bases for J; bases not matched to a gene: 11. DNA of the CDR3: TGTGCCAGCAGCCGGCGGACGACTAGCGGGAGGGCCACCTACAATGAGCAGTTCTTC. Protein: CASSRRTTSGRATYNEQFF.

This rearrangement joins TRBV12-3 or TRBV12-4 to TRBJ2-7; 10 bases map to TRBD2. This CDR3 has 18 amino acids. The V segment lost 3 bases and the J segment 7 bases; nucleotides outside the gene matches: 18. The CDR3 is CASSFRGFGTSAFREQYF. CDR3 nucleotide sequence: TGTGCCAGCAGTTTTAGAGGGTTTGGGACTAGCGCCTTTCGGGAGCAGTACTTC.

Relative to its sample, this clonotype is medium-sized. The genes are TRBV10-1 and TRBJ1-6, with D perhaps matching TRBD1 (5 bases). This CDR3 is 13 amino acids long. Trimming pared 4 bases from V and 5 bases from J, leaving 6 bases between. CDR1 and CDR2 from the germline V gene are WNHNN and SYGVQD (reference sequence). The CDR3 DNA follows: TGCGCCAGCAGTGGGGGGAATAATTCACCCCTCCACTTT. The encoded protein is CASSGGNNSPLHF.

The V gene is TRBV27, the J gene TRBJ2-1; TRBD2 aligns across 8 bases. From germline, CDR1 is MNHEY and CDR2 SMNVEV (reference sequence). V lost 4 bases and J lost 8; bases outside the gene matches: 10. CDR3 size: 15 residues. The CDR3 spells CASSSPGLVDYEQFF. CDR3 coding DNA: TGTGCCAGCAGTTCCCCGGGACTAGTTGACTATGAGCAGTTCTTC.

The chain recombines TRBV6-2 or TRBV6-3 with TRBJ2-7; the D is unclear. There are 14 residues in the CDR3. Trimming removed 6 bases at V and 5 bases at J, with 17 bases between. From germline, CDR1 is MNHEY and CDR2 SVGEGT. The CDR3 sequence is CASSQNPRPHEQYV. CDR3 nucleotides: TGTGCCAGCAGCCAAAATCCCCGACCCCACGAGCAGTACGTC.

Sample share makes this clonotype large. The genes are TRBV15 and TRBJ2-3; a weak D match, TRBD2 (5 bases). CDR1 and CDR2 (germline): LNHNV, YYDKDF (reference sequence). There are 13 residues in the CDR3. V gave up 3 bases and J gave up 3 bases, with 7 bases separating them. As DNA, the CDR3 is TGTGCCACCAGCAGTAGCGCGACAGATACGCAGTATTTT. As protein: CATSSSATDTQYF.

V gene TRBV6-2 or TRBV6-3 combines with J gene TRBJ1-2; D possibly corresponds to TRBD1 (5 bases). This CDR3 has 14 amino acids. V was trimmed by 0 bases and J by 6 bases, leaving 11 bases between them. Germline V gene lookup returns CDR1 MNHEY and CDR2 SVGEGT. CDR3 sequence (DNA): TGTGCCAGCAGTTACTCGAGCCTAGGGGATGGCTACACCTTC. It is translated as CASSYSSLGDGYTF.

This clonotype is classed as medium-sized. V usage is TRBV4-3 and J usage is TRBJ2-3; TRBD2 might be the D (6 bases). The CDR3 is made up of 14 amino acids. Germline V gives CDR1 LGHNA, CDR2 YSLEER. The V end lost 6 bases, the J end lost 6 bases, and 16 bases lay between the germline ends. As DNA, the CDR3 is TGCGCCAGCAGGCCTACGGGACTGGGCGATACGCAGTATTTT. Its protein is CASRPTGLGDTQYF.

This clonotype ranks as medium-sized (0.01 to 0.1%). This chain connects TRBV2 to TRBJ2-5; a weak D match, TRBD1 (6 bases). Trimming shortened V by 1 base and J by 5 bases, and 8 bases separated the two germline ends. Germline CDR1 reads SNHLY; CDR2 reads FYNNEI. The CDR3 runs to 13 residues. As DNA, the CDR3 is TGTGCCAGCAGTGAAGGTCAGGGGGAGACCCAGTACTTC. It encodes CASSEGQGETQYF.

Relative to its sample, this clonotype is large. This chain joins TRBV15 and TRBJ2-5; 7 nucleotides align to TRBD2. The V and J ends lost 1 base and 4 bases, in that order; junction bases with no gene match: 3. Germline-derived CDR1 and CDR2 are LNHNV and YYDKDF (reference sequence). This CDR3 is built from 14 residues. The CDR3 loop is CATSRGGGLETQYF. DNA of the CDR3: TGTGCCACCAGCAGAGGGGGGGGGTTAGAGACCCAGTACTTC.

The chain joins TRBV10-3 to TRBJ2-5, with D possibly matching TRBD2 (6 bases). The V gene lost 0 bases and the J gene lost 2 bases, with 34 bases spanning the gap. Per the germline V gene, CDR1 is ENHRY and CDR2 is SYGVKD. The CDR3 covers 23 residues. The CDR3: CAISESEGRAPGFRTRWQETQYF. CDR3 nucleotide sequence: TGTGCCATCAGTGAGTCGGAGGGGCGGGCACCGGGATTTCGTACGCGGTGGCAAGAGACCCAGTACTTC.

Judged by abundance, this clonotype is medium-sized. This chain joins TRBV7-9 and TRBJ2-7, with 9 positions matching TRBD2. This CDR3 comprises 16 residues. Germline assignment: CDR1 SEHNR and CDR2 FQNEAQ (reference sequence). The ends lost 3 bases at V and 0 bases at J; junction bases unmatched: 6. The CDR3 region is CASSFVGGRASYEQYF. In nucleotides, the CDR3 is TGTGCCAGCAGCTTTGTCGGCGGGAGGGCCTCCTACGAGCAGTACTTC.

The chain has TRBV19 and TRBJ1-4; 8 nucleotides align to TRBD1. Germline loops: CDR1 LNHDA, CDR2 SQIVND (reference sequence). J was trimmed by 7 bases and V by 6 bases; bases with no gene match: 7. This CDR3 region has 14 residues. Here the CDR3 reads CASREQGAGEKLFF. The CDR3 DNA sequence: TGTGCCAGTAGGGAGCAGGGGGCTGGTGAAAAACTGTTTTTT.

This clonotype was seen only a few times. The V call is TRBV2, the J call TRBJ1-6; D gene ambiguous. Germline CDR1 is SNHLY and CDR2 is FYNNEI. The V end was cut by 11 bases, the J end by 0 bases, with 11 bases between. This CDR3 has 14 residues. CDR3 loop: CAGMESSYNSPLHF. The CDR3, as DNA: TGTGCCGGAATGGAGAGCTCCTATAATTCACCCCTCCACTTT.

This clonotype has just one count. The chain has TRBV27 and TRBJ1-5, with D perhaps TRBD1 (6 bases). Trimming shortened V by 8 bases and J by 1 base, and 15 bases separated the two germline ends. This CDR3 spans 15 amino acids. Germline CDR1 is MNHEY and CDR2 is SMNVEV (reference sequence). The CDR3 here is CASGGGGGSNQPQHF. The CDR3 DNA sequence: TGTGCCAGCGGGGGGGGGGGCGGAAGCAATCAGCCCCAGCATTTT.